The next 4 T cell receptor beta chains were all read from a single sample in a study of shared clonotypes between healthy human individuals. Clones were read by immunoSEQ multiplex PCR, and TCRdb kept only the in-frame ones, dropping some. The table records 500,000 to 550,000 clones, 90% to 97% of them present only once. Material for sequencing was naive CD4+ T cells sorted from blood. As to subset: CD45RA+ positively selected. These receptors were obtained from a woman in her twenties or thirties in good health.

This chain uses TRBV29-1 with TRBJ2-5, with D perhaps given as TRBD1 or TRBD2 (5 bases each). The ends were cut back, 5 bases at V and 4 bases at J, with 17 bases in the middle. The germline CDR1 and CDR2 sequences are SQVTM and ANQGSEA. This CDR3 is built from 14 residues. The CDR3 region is CSVQFTGRPETQYF. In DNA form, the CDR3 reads TGCAGCGTTCAGTTTACGGGGCGGCCAGAGACCCAGTACTTC.

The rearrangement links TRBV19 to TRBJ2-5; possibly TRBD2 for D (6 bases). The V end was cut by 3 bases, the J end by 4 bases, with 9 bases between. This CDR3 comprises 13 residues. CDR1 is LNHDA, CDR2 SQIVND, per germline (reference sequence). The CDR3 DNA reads TGTGCCAGTAGTATCGGGGAGGCAGAGACCCAGTACTTC. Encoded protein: CASSIGEAETQYF.

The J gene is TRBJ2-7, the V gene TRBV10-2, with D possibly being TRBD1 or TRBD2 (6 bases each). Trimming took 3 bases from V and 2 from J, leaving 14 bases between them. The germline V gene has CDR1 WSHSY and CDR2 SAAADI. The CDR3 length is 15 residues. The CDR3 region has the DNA TGCGCCAGCAGTGATACCACGGGGGCAACCTACGAGCAGTACTTC. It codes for CASSDTTGATYEQYF.

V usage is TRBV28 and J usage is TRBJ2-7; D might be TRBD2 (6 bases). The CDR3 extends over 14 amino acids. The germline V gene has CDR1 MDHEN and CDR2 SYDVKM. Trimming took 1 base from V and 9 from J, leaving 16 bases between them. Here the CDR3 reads CASSLLSGGTGQYF. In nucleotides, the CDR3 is TGTGCCAGCAGTTTATTAAGTGGAGGGACGGGGCAGTACTTC.